In its sample, the clone carrying this T cell receptor beta chain was seen many times. Its antigen is not known. Read coverage stops 3 residues before the CDR3 terminus; the germline J gene supplies the remainder. This entry is derived from a study of T cell clonality in common variable immunodeficiency. The CDR3 consists of 13 residues. Germline assignment: CDR1 SGHVS and CDR2 FQNEAQ. V lost 0 bases to trimming and J lost 4 bases, with 4 bases between them. Equal genomic DNA amounts from CVID and control samples were sequenced. Produced via immunoSEQ multiplex PCR; TCRdb's table is partial and in-frame only. Altogether tens of thousands of clones were found in the sample, and no singletons occur. Findings and limits, study-wide: Compared with healthy controls, CVID subjects showed increased TCRbeta clonality, mostly in about a third.

Heparinized whole blood, about 4.5 to 9 ml, came from each donor. The receptor comes from a person aged 18-69 years in good health. V and J are TRBV7-8 and TRBJ2-1; D gene ambiguous. The specimen sequenced was peripheral blood mononuclear cells. Partial CDR3 DNA: TGTGCCAGCAGCTTAGCCAGGTACAATGAG. Amino acids: CASSLARYNE. The CDR3 reads in full as CASSLARYNEQFF.